Sequencing of this TCR beta chain was carried out in a study of early T cells in non-severe SARS-CoV-2 infection. TCRdb reprocessed the 5' RACE reads with MiXCR, giving one entry per CDR3 protein. Found here are some 40,000 distinct CDR3 sequences, approximately 6.1% of them singletons; the top ten hold less than 25%. The CDR3 runs to 16 residues. V trimming: 7 bases; J trimming: 2 bases; junction bases outside the gene matches: 12. The chain employs TRBV12-3 or TRBV12-4 and TRBJ2-3, with TRBD1 matching 7 bases. Sequenced here: whole blood, sampled at baseline. The clonotype originates from an adult who was a healthcare worker with PCR-confirmed SARS-CoV-2 infection or an uninfected control (not recorded which). Written as DNA, the CDR3 is TGTGCCAGCACCCCCCTTGGGACAGCCCCCACAGATACGCAGTATTTT. Translated, it gives CASTPLGTAPTDTQYF.